A selection of T cell receptor beta chains follows, all from one sample in a study of human T cells and chemical hapten exposure. MiXCR, applied by TCRdb to the RACE reads, yields one record per CDR3 protein. The sample gives about 360,000 distinct CDR3 sequences, around 5% of which show up once; 2% to 2.5% is in the top ten. Sample: whole blood, taken in connection with sensitization to the hapten diphenylcyclopropenone (DPC). These receptor sequences come from a woman aged 45 to 65 with alopecia areata. Some clones in this sample may be carry-over from other donors' samples. CDR3s leave out the opening cysteine and the closing phenylalanine or tryptophan. Size values are once, few and many counts, or a class for expanded clones, and some rows have none.

few | TRBV21-1 | ASADKTYEQY
many | TRBV30 | AWSVVQLTLGNTIY
many | TRBV28 | ASTLGLGNEQF
. | TRBV27 | ASSFSGPEEAF
few | TRBV11-2 | ASSFVGPQY
few | TRBV27 | ASSPTGRATDTQY
few | TRBV27 | ASSLRSFNQPQH
many | TRBV18 | ASSPDRVISNEQF
many | TRBV30 | AWSLKRLEQY
few | TRBV24-1 | ATSDLGGAGLGELF
. | TRBV20-1 | SATVGTTNEKLF
many | TRBV5-1 | ASSLGTSGETQY
few | TRBV27 | ASTPGGSTNEKLF
few | TRBV9 | ASTSGANTGELF
. | TRBV11-2 | ASSPHDRGGGNTEAF
few | TRBV5-4 | ASSWIAGDEQF
. | TRBV7-9 | ASSLDTGTGLVSPLH
many | TRBV12-3/TRBV12-4 | ASSSGQSVGAGHYNEQF
many | TRBV20-1 | SVKTGGVRDTQY
many | TRBV7-2 | ASSLAVGDQPQH
few | TRBV6-4 | ASSAEGSGANVLT
many | TRBV27 | ASSLVRPGSNQPQH
many | TRBV18 | ASSPPWEANIQY
many | TRBV5-1 | ASSLQGAEGYT
many | TRBV2 | ASRGRLAGSTDTQY
. | TRBV19 | ASSISQGDHNEQF
many | TRBV5-1 | ASSLEGRDSEAF
many | TRBV7-6 | ASSSSDRQSNYGYT
few | TRBV28 | ASTPGRGWNNEQF
. | TRBV7-8 | ASSQYRTGEEKLF
. | TRBV30 | AWVEGKELAEAF
few | TRBV7-8 | ASSFLGKRGVSYNEQF
many | TRBV6-5 | ASSYFQGVGSPLH
few | TRBV7-9 | ASSTPTVDQPQH
many | TRBV12-3/TRBV12-4 | ASSPGTGDNIQY
many | TRBV9 | ASSSYWDREQF
few | TRBV20-1 | SARVGGSSGYT
. | TRBV20-1 | SAGLGVGQPQH
many | TRBV7-8 | ASSTQQEFQETQY
many | TRBV12-3/TRBV12-4 | ASNQGVGQPQH
. | TRBV27 | ASRYTGGADTQY
few | TRBV6-2/TRBV6-3 | ASSYGAGLGGYT
many | TRBV28 | ASKKGGYYGYT
few | TRBV29-1 | SGRGQGTNTEAF
. | TRBV29-1 | SVDDYNEQF